Below are 7 T cell receptor beta chains sequenced from a single sample in a study of blood T cell repertoires in COVID-19. Method: immunoSEQ multiplex PCR; TCRdb's copy keeps in-frame clones and lacks some. Of more than 250,000 clones in the sample, around four fifths are singletons; the top ten hold 4.6%. The material sequenced was peripheral blood. The receptor source for this set is a man between 60 and 75 years old who had recovered from COVID-19.

This chain joins TRBV19 and TRBJ1-1; 7 nucleotides match TRBD1. CDR1 and CDR2 from the germline V gene are LNHDA and SQIVND (reference sequence). The CDR3 contains 16 residues. V shed 5 bases, J shed 0 bases, and the junction held 9 bases outside the gene matches. Written as DNA, the CDR3 is TGTGCCAGTAGTCAAGGGGGCGCGAGGATGAACACTGAAGCTTTCTTT. It encodes CASSQGGARMNTEAFF.

The chain uses TRBV20-1 and TRBJ2-7, with a possible D match to TRBD2 (7 bases). Trimming shortened V by 4 bases and J by 0 bases, and 16 bases separated the two germline ends. CDR1 and CDR2 (germline): DFQATT, SNEGSKA (reference sequence). The CDR3 runs 15 residues. The CDR3: CSAIDWRGHSYEQYF. DNA of the CDR3: TGCAGTGCTATTGATTGGCGGGGGCACTCCTACGAGCAGTACTTC.

The J gene is TRBJ2-5, the V gene TRBV6-5, with D possibly TRBD1 on 6 matching bases. Germline V CDR1 and CDR2: MNHEY, SVGAGI. Trimming removed 2 bases from V and 5 bases from J, with 15 bases in between. The CDR3 totals 15 residues. In nucleotides, the CDR3 is TGTGCCAGCAGTTACCCCGGGGCAGGACAGGAGACCCAGTACTTC. Translating gives CASSYPGAGQETQYF.

The chain is built from TRBV5-1 and TRBJ1-6, with D tentatively TRBD1 (5 bases). Germline CDR1 and CDR2: SGHRS and YFSETQ. The CDR3 is 16 residues long. The V and J ends lost 7 bases and 0 bases respectively, with 14 bases between them. CDR3 coding DNA: TGCGCCAGCCGGGCAGGGCCAAGCTCCTATAATTCACCCCTCCACTTT. Protein: CASRAGPSSYNSPLHF.

The chain joins TRBV1 to TRBJ2-5; the DNA was not used to check the table's D call, TRBD2. TRBV1 corresponds to a pseudogene. CDR3 size: 16 residues. The CDR3 coding sequence is TGCACCAGCAGCCAAGCAGGAGGAGAACGGGGGGAGACCCAGTACTTC. Translating gives CTSSQAGGERGETQYF.

This sequence joins TRBV5-1 and TRBJ2-5; possibly TRBD1 for D (6 bases). Trimming left V 3 bases short and J 0 bases short, with 18 bases between. Germline values: CDR1 SGHRS, CDR2 YFSETQ. This CDR3 region has 17 residues. The CDR3 spells CASSSQHRDTYQETQYF. CDR3 sequence (DNA): TGCGCCAGCAGCTCACAACACCGGGACACGTACCAAGAGACCCAGTACTTC.

The rearrangement joins TRBV15 to TRBJ2-7, with a possible D match to TRBD2 (6 bases). The CDR3 has 16 amino acids. With 5 bases removed from V and 4 bases from J, the gap between germline ends came to 21 bases. CDR1 is LNHNV and CDR2 is YYDKDF in the germline V gene (reference sequence). The CDR3 sequence is CATSRREFREVYEQYF. CDR3 nucleotides: TGTGCCACCAGCCGGAGGGAGTTTCGGGAAGTTTACGAGCAGTACTTC.